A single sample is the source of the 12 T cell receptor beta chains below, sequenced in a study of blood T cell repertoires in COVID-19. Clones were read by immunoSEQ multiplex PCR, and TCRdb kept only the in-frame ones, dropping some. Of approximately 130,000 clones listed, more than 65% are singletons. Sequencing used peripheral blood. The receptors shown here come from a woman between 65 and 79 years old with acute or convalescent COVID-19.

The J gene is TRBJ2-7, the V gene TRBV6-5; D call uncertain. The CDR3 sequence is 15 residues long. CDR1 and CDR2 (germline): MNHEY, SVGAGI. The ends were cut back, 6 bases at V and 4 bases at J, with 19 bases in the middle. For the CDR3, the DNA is TGTGCCAGCAGCCCAGATACCCCACGAGGATACGAGCAGTACTTC. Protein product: CASSPDTPRGYEQYF.

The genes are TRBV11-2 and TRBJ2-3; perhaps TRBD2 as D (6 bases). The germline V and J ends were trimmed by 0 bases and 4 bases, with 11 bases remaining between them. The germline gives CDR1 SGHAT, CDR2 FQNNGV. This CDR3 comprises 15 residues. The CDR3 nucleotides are TGTGCCAGCAGCTTAGATCGGGCGGGGCCAGATACGCAGTATTTT. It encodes CASSLDRAGPDTQYF.

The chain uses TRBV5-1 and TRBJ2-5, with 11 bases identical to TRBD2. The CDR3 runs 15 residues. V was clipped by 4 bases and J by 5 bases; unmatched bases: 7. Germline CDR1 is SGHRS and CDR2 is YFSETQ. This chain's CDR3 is CASSPGTSGWETQYF. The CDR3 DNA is TGCGCCAGCAGCCCAGGGACTAGCGGTTGGGAGACCCAGTACTTC.

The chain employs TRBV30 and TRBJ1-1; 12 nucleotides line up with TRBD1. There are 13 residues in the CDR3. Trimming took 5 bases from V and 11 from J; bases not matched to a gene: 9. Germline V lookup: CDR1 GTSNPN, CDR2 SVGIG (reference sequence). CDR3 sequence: CAWVGTGGAWAFF. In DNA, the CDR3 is TGTGCCTGGGTGGGGACAGGGGGCGCTTGGGCTTTCTTT.

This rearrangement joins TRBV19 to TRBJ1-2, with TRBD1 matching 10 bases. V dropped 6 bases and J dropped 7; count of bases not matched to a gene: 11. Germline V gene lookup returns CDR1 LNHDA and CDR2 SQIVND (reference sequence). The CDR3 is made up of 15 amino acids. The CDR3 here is CASSPWTGGAPGYTF. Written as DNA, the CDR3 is TGTGCCAGTAGCCCTTGGACAGGGGGAGCGCCTGGCTACACCTTC.

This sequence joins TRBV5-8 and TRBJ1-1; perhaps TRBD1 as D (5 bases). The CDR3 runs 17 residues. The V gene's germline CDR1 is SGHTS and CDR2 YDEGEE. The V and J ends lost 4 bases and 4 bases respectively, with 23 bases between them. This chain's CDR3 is CASSPYSILLGGTEAFF. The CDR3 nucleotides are TGTGCCAGCAGCCCCTATTCGATTCTGTTGGGGGGCACTGAAGCTTTCTTT.

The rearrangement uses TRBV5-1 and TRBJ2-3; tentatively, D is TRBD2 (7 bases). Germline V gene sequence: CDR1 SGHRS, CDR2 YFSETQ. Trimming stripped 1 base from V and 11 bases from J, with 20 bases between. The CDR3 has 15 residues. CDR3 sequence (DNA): TGCGCCAGCAGCTTGTCCCTCGGGGGGCGGGGTAAGCAGTATTTT. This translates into CASSLSLGGRGKQYF.

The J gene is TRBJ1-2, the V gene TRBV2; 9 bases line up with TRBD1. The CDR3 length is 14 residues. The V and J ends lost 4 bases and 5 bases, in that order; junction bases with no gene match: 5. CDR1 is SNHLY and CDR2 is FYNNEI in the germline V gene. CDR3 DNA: TGTGCCAGCAGTGCGGGACAGGGCCTTTATGGCTACACCTTC. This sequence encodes CASSAGQGLYGYTF. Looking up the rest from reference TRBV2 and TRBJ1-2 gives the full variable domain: EPEVTQTPSHQVTQMGQEVILRCVPISNHLYFYWYRQILGQKVEFLVSFYNNEISEKSEIFDDQFSVERPDGSNFTLKIRSTKLEDSAMYFCASSAGQGLYGYTFGSGTRLTVV.

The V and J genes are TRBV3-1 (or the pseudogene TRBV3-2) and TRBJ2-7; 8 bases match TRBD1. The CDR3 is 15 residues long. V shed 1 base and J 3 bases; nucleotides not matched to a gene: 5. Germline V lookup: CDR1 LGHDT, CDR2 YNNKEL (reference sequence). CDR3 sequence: CASSQARGRHYEQYF. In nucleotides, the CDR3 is TGTGCCAGCAGCCAAGCCAGGGGGCGCCACTACGAGCAGTACTTC.

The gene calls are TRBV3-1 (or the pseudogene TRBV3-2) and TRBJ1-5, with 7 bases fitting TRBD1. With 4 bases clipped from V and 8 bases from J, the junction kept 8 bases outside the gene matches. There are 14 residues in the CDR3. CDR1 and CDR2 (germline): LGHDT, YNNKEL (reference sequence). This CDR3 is CASSPRQGTEPQHF. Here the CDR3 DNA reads TGTGCCAGCAGCCCCCGACAGGGAACGGAGCCCCAGCATTTT.

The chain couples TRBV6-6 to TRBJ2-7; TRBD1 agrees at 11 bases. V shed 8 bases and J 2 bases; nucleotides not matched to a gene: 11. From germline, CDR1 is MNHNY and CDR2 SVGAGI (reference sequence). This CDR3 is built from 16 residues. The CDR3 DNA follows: TGTGCCAGCTCGCCCCGGGCGGGACAGGGGGCCTACGAGCAGTACTTC. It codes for CASSPRAGQGAYEQYF.

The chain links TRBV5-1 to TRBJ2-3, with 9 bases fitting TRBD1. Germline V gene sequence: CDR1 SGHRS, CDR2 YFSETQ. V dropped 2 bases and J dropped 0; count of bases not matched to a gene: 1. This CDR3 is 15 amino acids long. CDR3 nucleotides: TGCGCCAGCAGCTTCGGGACAGGGAGCACAGATACGCAGTATTTT. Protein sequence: CASSFGTGSTDTQYF.